These 21 T cell receptor beta chains were sequenced from one sample in a study of shared clonotypes between healthy human individuals. Naive CD8 cells, CD45RO-negative and positively selected for CCR7, excluded terminally differentiated effector memory CD45RA+ cells. The repertoire was sequenced with immunoSEQ multiplex PCR; TCRdb's copy has only in-frame clones and lacks some. The top ten clones hold under 2% of a sample with roughly 2.1 million clones, 90% to 95% of them seen once. The sequencing sample was made of naive CD8+ T cells from PBMCs. The source of these receptors is a man younger than 35 in good health. Some clones in this sample may be carry-over from other donors' samples.

The V call is TRBV19, the J call TRBJ2-1; tentative D call: TRBD2 (5 bases). Germline V gene data show CDR1 as LNHDA and CDR2 as SQIVND (reference sequence). V was shortened by 5 bases and J by 3 bases, with 11 bases between the two germline ends. The CDR3 runs 14 residues. The CDR3, as DNA: TGTGCCAGTAGTCCCCGGACTGGCTACAATGAGCAGTTCTTC. This encodes CASSPRTGYNEQFF.

CDR3 bases: TGTGCCAGCAGAAGGACAGGGGAGGGCACTGAAGCTTTCTTT. Protein sequence: CASRRTGEGTEAFF. The rearrangement links TRBV7-9 to TRBJ1-1, with 9 nucleotides matching TRBD1. The CDR3 is 14 amino acids. In germline, CDR1 is SEHNR, CDR2 FQNEAQ (reference sequence). The J segment lost 4 bases and the V segment lost 6 bases, leaving 6 bases of the junction unmatched.

Only one count was recorded for this clone. Other DNA sequences of this sample code for an identical CDR3. The V gene is TRBV27, the J gene TRBJ1-5, with D perhaps TRBD1 (6 bases). The germline V and J ends were trimmed by 2 bases and 4 bases, with 12 bases remaining between them. CDR3 length: 15 amino acids. In germline, CDR1 is MNHEY, CDR2 SMNVEV (reference sequence). The CDR3 reads CASSLVGAGNQPQHF. In DNA, the CDR3 is TGTGCCAGCAGTTTAGTGGGGGCAGGGAATCAGCCCCAGCATTTT.

The chain couples TRBV15 to TRBJ2-4, with TRBD2 identical over 7 bases. This CDR3 spans 15 amino acids. Germline assignment: CDR1 LNHNV and CDR2 YYDKDF (reference sequence). V trimming: 2 bases; J trimming: 2 bases; junction bases outside the gene matches: 3. In nucleotides, the CDR3 is TGTGCCACCAGCAGACTAGCGGACCCCAAAAACATTCAGTACTTC. Translation: CATSRLADPKNIQYF.

This sequence joins TRBV6-5 and TRBJ2-7, with 10 bases identical to TRBD1. The CDR3 consists of 14 residues. Germline V gene sequence: CDR1 MNHEY, CDR2 SVGAGI. Trimming cost V 6 bases and J 4 bases; bases outside gene matches: 6. The CDR3 spells CASSSGQGLYEQYF. The CDR3 DNA reads as TGTGCCAGCAGCTCGGGACAGGGGTTATACGAGCAGTACTTC.

About this clone itself: Additional DNA sequences in this sample encode the identical CDR3. The chain employs TRBV5-5 and TRBJ2-7, with D perhaps matching TRBD2 (6 bases). The germline V gene encodes CDR1 SGHKS and CDR2 YYEKEE (reference sequence). CDR3 length equals 15 residues. The ends were cut back, 0 bases at V and 1 base at J, with 11 bases in the middle. This CDR3 is CASSLDRGWSYEQYF. The DNA of the CDR3 is TGTGCCAGCAGCTTGGATCGGGGGTGGTCCTACGAGCAGTACTTC.

This rearrangement joins TRBV10-2 to TRBJ2-7, with TRBD1 as a possible D gene (5 bases). This CDR3 is built from 13 residues. Germline V gene lookup returns CDR1 WSHSY and CDR2 SAAADI. V lost 8 bases, J lost 0 bases, and 11 bases lay in between. The DNA for the CDR3 is TGCGCCAGCTCGACAGCGATCTCCTACGAGCAGTACTTC. It is translated as CASSTAISYEQYF.

The gene calls are TRBV28 and TRBJ1-1; unclear D gene. V dropped 4 bases and J dropped 0 bases, with 6 bases sitting between them. The CDR3 is 13 amino acids. CDR1 and CDR2 (germline): MDHEN, SYDVKM. Written as DNA, the CDR3 is TGTGCCAGCAGTTCTTCCGTGAACACTGAAGCTTTCTTT. Its protein is CASSSSVNTEAFF. Full variable domain (rest looked up from reference TRBV28 and TRBJ1-1): DVKVTQSSRYLVKRTGEKVFLECVQDMDHENMFWYRQDPGLGLRLIYFSYDVKMKEKGDIPEGYSVSREKKERFSLILESASTNQTSMYLCASSSSVNTEAFFGQGTRLTVV.

The J gene is TRBJ2-3, the V gene TRBV27; TRBD2 agrees at 10 bases. V lost 3 bases and J lost 0; bases outside the gene matches: 6. Looked up from germline, CDR1 is MNHEY and CDR2 is SMNVEV (reference sequence). The CDR3 has 17 residues. The DNA for the CDR3 is TGTGCCAGCAGTTTTCTCATGACTAGCGGGAGCACAGATACGCAGTATTTT. Amino acid sequence: CASSFLMTSGSTDTQYF.

The V call is TRBV28, the J call TRBJ1-2; possible D gene TRBD1, 6 bases. This CDR3 is 15 amino acids long. The V gene's germline CDR1 is MDHEN and CDR2 SYDVKM. With 2 bases removed from V and 2 bases from J, the gap between germline ends came to 12 bases. The CDR3 is CASSLPGTINYGYTF. The CDR3 nucleotides are TGTGCCAGCAGTTTACCCGGGACAATCAACTATGGCTACACCTTC.

This chain links TRBV28 with TRBJ2-4, with TRBD2 matching 12 bases. This CDR3 is 18 amino acids long. CDR1 is MDHEN and CDR2 is SYDVKM in the germline V gene. After removal of 1 base from V and 8 bases from J, the junction contained 12 bases not matched to a gene. The CDR3, as DNA: TGTGCCAGCAGTTTATATGTGACTAGCGGGAGCGCGCTGGACATTCAGTACTTC. This encodes CASSLYVTSGSALDIQYF.

The rearrangement uses TRBV9 and TRBJ1-2, with D unclear. CDR1 SGDLS and CDR2 YYNGEE come from the germline V gene. The CDR3 is made up of 14 amino acids. The V end lost 4 bases, the J end lost 0 bases, and 10 bases lay between the germline ends. The CDR3 here is CASSPGKPNYGYTF. CDR3 nucleotides: TGTGCCAGCAGCCCTGGGAAGCCTAACTATGGCTACACCTTC. The complete variable domain, with remaining parts taken from reference TRBV9 and TRBJ1-2, reads DSGVTQTPKHLITATGQRVTLRCSPRSGDLSVYWYQQSLDQGLQFLIQYYNGEERAKGNILERFSAQQFPDLHSELNLSSLELGDSALYFCASSPGKPNYGYTFGSGTRLTVV.

V usage is TRBV9 and J usage is TRBJ2-2; 8 nucleotides align to TRBD2. V was clipped by 3 bases and J by 2 bases; unmatched bases: 9. The germline V gene has CDR1 SGDLS and CDR2 YYNGEE. The CDR3 sequence is 17 residues long. In DNA, the CDR3 is TGTGCCAGCAGCGCCCCCCTTAGCGGGATTAACACCGGGGAGCTGTTTTTT. Its translation: CASSAPLSGINTGELFF.

V and J are TRBV5-6 and TRBJ2-7, with D unclear. The CDR3 covers 15 residues. Germline V gene sequence: CDR1 SGHDT, CDR2 YYEEEE. V lost 4 bases and J lost 0, with 14 bases in between. The CDR3 region is CASSPELAGSYEQYF. The CDR3 DNA sequence: TGTGCCAGCAGCCCAGAGTTGGCAGGCTCCTACGAGCAGTACTTC.

The CDR3, as DNA: TGCGCCAGCAGCGGGGACAGTATTTCACCCAGACACGAGCAGTACTTC. Its translation is CASSGDSISPRHEQYF. The chain recombines TRBV5-1 with TRBJ2-5; 7 bases align to TRBD1. The J call may be wrong; the DNA end is better matched by TRBJ2-7. Per the germline V gene, CDR1 is SGHRS and CDR2 is YFSETQ. CDR3 size: 16 residues.

This chain joins TRBV28 and TRBJ2-5, with 7 bases that match TRBD2. Germline CDR1 MDHEN, CDR2 SYDVKM. The V gene end was trimmed by 3 bases and the J gene end by 5 bases; junction bases not matched to a gene: 6. This CDR3 has 14 residues. Here the CDR3 reads CASSFSGEGETQYF. In nucleotides, the CDR3 is TGTGCCAGCAGTTTCTCGGGGGAGGGGGAGACCCAGTACTTC.

The chain employs TRBV4-1 and TRBJ2-7; 10 bases map to TRBD2. The CDR3 is made up of 14 amino acids. The germline V gene encodes CDR1 MGHRA and CDR2 YSYEKL. With 4 bases clipped from V and 6 bases from J, the junction kept 6 bases outside the gene matches. CDR3 region: CASSLLAGVGEQYF. DNA for the CDR3: TGCGCCAGCAGCCTCCTAGCGGGAGTCGGCGAGCAGTACTTC.

This clone was seen only once. The gene calls are TRBV5-6 and TRBJ2-7; weak D call: TRBD1 (6 bases). Germline CDR1 reads SGHDT; CDR2 reads YYEEEE. This CDR3 is 14 amino acids long. The ends were cut back, 4 bases at V and 3 bases at J, with 14 bases in the middle. In nucleotides, the CDR3 is TGTGCCAGCAGCCATGGGGGCAGTTACTACGAGCAGTACTTC. Encoded protein: CASSHGGSYYEQYF.

This sequence joins TRBV28 and TRBJ1-5, with 7 bases that match TRBD1. The germline V gene encodes CDR1 MDHEN and CDR2 SYDVKM. The CDR3 extends over 15 amino acids. After removal of 5 bases from V and 6 bases from J, the junction contained 10 bases not matched to a gene. This CDR3 reads CASSPVTGWGQPQHF. The CDR3 bases are TGTGCCAGCAGTCCCGTGACAGGGTGGGGTCAGCCCCAGCATTTT.

This chain connects TRBV7-3 to TRBJ1-1; D not certain. V gave up 0 bases and J gave up 1 base, with 9 bases separating them. The CDR3 is made up of 15 amino acids. From germline, CDR1 is SGHTA and CDR2 FQGTGA. CDR3 sequence (DNA): TGTGCCAGCAGCTTAACCGGATCGACGAACACTGAAGCTTTCTTT. Translation gives CASSLTGSTNTEAFF.

This rearrangement joins TRBV29-1 to TRBJ2-5; the match to TRBD2 covers 10 bases. V lost 3 bases, J lost 4 bases, and 2 bases stayed unmatched. The length of the CDR3 is 13 residues. Germline CDR1 reads SQVTM; CDR2 reads ANQGSEA. The CDR3 loop is CSVDPSGRETQYF. As DNA, the CDR3 is TGCAGCGTTGATCCTAGCGGGAGAGAGACCCAGTACTTC.